This T cell receptor beta chain was sequenced for a study of blood T cells in healthy people across ages. Germline assignment: CDR1 SGHDN and CDR2 FVKESK. Trimming cost V 0 bases and J 7 bases; bases outside gene matches: 12. CDR3 length: 17 residues. PCR was performed a second time for roughly 7 to 12 cycles using a sample-barcoded 5' primer and a J-beta primer mix. Each CDR3 protein gets one entry after TCRdb re-called the 5' RACE reads with MiXCR. Altogether 800,000 or so distinct CDR3 sequences are present, roughly 25% being singletons, with the ten largest covering under 4.5%. The same specimen was also included in a second study, on T cells of mothers and their children. That work contributes: Donation was provided by three healthy Caucasian mothers along with their six children.

V usage is TRBV14 and J usage is TRBJ1-2; 9 bases line up with TRBD1. This TCR derives from a boy between 10 and 17 years old in good health. The sample taken for sequencing was blood. The CDR3 here is CASSQDIADRGRGGYTF. In DNA, the CDR3 is TGTGCCAGCAGCCAAGATATTGCCGACAGGGGGAGAGGTGGCTACACCTTC.